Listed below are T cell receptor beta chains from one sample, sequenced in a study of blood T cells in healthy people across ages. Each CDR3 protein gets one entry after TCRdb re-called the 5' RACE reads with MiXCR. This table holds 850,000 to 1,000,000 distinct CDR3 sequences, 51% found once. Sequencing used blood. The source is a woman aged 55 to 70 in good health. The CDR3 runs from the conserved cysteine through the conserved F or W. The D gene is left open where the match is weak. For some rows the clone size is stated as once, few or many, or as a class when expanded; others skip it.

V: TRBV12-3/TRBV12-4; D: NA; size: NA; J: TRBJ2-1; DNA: TGTGCCAGCAGTCCTCCTGGGGCTATCGTCAGTGAGCAGTTCTTC; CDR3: CASSPPGAIVSEQFF
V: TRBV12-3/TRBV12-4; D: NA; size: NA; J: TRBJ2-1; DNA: TGTGCCAGCAGTTCACGGTGGGAGAACAATGAGCAGTTCTTC; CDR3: CASSSRWENNEQFF
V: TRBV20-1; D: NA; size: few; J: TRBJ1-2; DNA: TGCAGTGCGCAGAGGATATATGGCTACACCTTC; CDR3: CSAQRIYGYTF
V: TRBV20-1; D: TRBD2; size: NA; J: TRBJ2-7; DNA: TGCAGTGCTCCCCCGGGACTAGCGGGCGAGCAGTACTTC; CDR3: CSAPPGLAGEQYF
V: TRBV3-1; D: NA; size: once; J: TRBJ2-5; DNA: TGTGCCAGCAGCCAATTAGGGACACGCAAAGAGACCCAGTACTTC; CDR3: CASSQLGTRKETQYF
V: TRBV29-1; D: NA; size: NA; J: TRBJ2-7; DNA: TGCAACGTTGGAGGTAGGGCGGGCTCCTACGAGCAGTACTTC; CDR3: CNVGGRAGSYEQYF
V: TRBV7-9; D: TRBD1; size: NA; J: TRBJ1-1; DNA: TGTGCCAGCAGCCAGTGGACAGGGAACACTGAAGCTTTCTTT; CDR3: CASSQWTGNTEAFF
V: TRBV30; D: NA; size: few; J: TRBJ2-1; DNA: TGTGCCTGGAGTGCGGGGACATCGATCGGTGAGCAGTTCTTC; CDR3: CAWSAGTSIGEQFF
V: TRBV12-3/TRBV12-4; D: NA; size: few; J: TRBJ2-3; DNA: TGTGCCAGCAGACTCAGCGGAGCCACAGATACGCAGTATTTT; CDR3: CASRLSGATDTQYF
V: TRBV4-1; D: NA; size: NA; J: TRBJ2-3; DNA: TGCGCCAGCAGCCAAGGCAGATCGGGGGGTCAGGGGACGCAGTATTTT; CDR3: CASSQGRSGGQGTQYF
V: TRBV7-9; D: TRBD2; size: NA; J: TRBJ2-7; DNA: TGTGCCAGCAGCTTACTGGGACTAGCGGGCCTGGACGAGCAGTACTTC; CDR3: CASSLLGLAGLDEQYF
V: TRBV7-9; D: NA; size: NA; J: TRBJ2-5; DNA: TGTGCCAGCAGCCTAGAGCGGGTTAGCTCCTACAATGAGCAGTACTTC; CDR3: CASSLERVSSYNEQYF
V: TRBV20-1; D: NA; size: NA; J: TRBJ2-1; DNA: TGCAGTGCTGGGCGCGGGACCCAAAAAGAGCAGTTCTTC; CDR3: CSAGRGTQKEQFF